The 28 T cell receptor beta chains below all came from one sample that was sequenced in a study of blood T cell repertoires in COVID-19. The table came from immunoSEQ multiplex PCR; TCRdb's copy has only in-frame clones and leaves some out. The repertoire holds about 150,000 clones, with 84% as singletons. The source material was peripheral blood. The receptor source for this set is a woman at least 80 years old with COVID-19, enrolled during active disease.

This chain links TRBV7-9 with TRBJ1-2; 8 bases align to TRBD1. The CDR3 consists of 15 residues. The trim removed 4 bases at V and 4 bases at J, leaving 8 bases unmatched. Germline loops: CDR1 SEHNR, CDR2 FQNEAQ (reference sequence). The CDR3 region has the DNA TGTGCCAGCAGCTCCATGGGACAGGTGGGCTATGGCTACACCTTC. Amino acids: CASSSMGQVGYGYTF.

Concerning this clone itself: This sample includes further DNA sequences coding for the same CDR3. This chain links TRBV5-1 with TRBJ2-2; 13 bases match TRBD2. This CDR3 is built from 15 residues. Per germline, CDR1 SGHRS and CDR2 YFSETQ. V was clipped by 4 bases and J by 8 bases; unmatched bases: 5. CDR3 bases: TGCGCCAGCAGCCTAGGACTAGCGGGAGATGGGGAGCTGTTTTTT. It yields the protein CASSLGLAGDGELFF. The full variable domain, rest sourced from reference TRBV5-1 and TRBJ2-2, is KAGVTQTPRYLIKTRGQQVTLSCSPISGHRSVSWYQQTPGQGLQFLFEYFSETQRNKGNFPGRFSGRQFSNSRSEMNVSTLELGDSALYLCASSLGLAGDGELFFGEGSRLTVL.

The V gene is TRBV5-1, the J gene TRBJ1-4; D possibly corresponds to TRBD1 (6 bases). Germline values: CDR1 SGHRS, CDR2 YFSETQ. V dropped 5 bases and J dropped 3 bases, with 20 bases sitting between them. CDR3 size: 17 residues. DNA for the CDR3: TGCGCCAGCAGTATTGGGACACGACCAGGATCTAATGAAAAACTGTTTTTT. Translation gives CASSIGTRPGSNEKLFF.

The rearrangement joins TRBV19 to TRBJ2-3; 8 bases align to TRBD1. The CDR3 length is 14 residues. Germline CDR1 LNHDA, CDR2 SQIVND (reference sequence). The ends lost 8 bases at V and 3 bases at J; junction bases unmatched: 7. The CDR3 nucleotides read TGTGCCAGTGCAATCCGGACAGGGACAGATACGCAGTATTTT. This encodes CASAIRTGTDTQYF.

The genes are TRBV7-8 and TRBJ2-7, with D tentatively TRBD1 (7 bases). Between the trimmed V and J ends, which lost 0 bases and 3 bases, there was a span of 27 bases. The V gene's germline CDR1 is SGHVS and CDR2 FQNEAQ. CDR3 length: 20 residues. This CDR3 is CASSLAAGGTAQGPLYEQYF. In DNA, the CDR3 is TGTGCCAGCAGCTTAGCGGCTGGGGGGACAGCTCAAGGGCCGCTCTACGAGCAGTACTTC.

DNA of the CDR3: TGTGCCAGTAGTATACAGGGAGGAATACCGAACACTGAAGCTTTCTTT. It codes for CASSIQGGIPNTEAFF. This sequence joins TRBV19 and TRBJ1-1; D perhaps matches TRBD1 (5 bases). Germline loops: CDR1 LNHDA, CDR2 SQIVND (reference sequence). CDR3 length: 16 amino acids. V dropped 2 bases and J dropped 1 base, with 14 bases sitting between them.

This rearrangement joins TRBV5-1 to TRBJ2-2, with 8 bases fitting TRBD1. CDR3 length equals 13 residues. Germline lookup yields CDR1 SGHRS and CDR2 YFSETQ. V shed 6 bases, J shed 3 bases, and the junction held 1 base outside the gene matches. The chain's CDR3 is CASKDRDTGELFF. In nucleotides, the CDR3 is TGCGCCAGCAAGGACAGGGACACCGGGGAGCTGTTTTTT.

The chain links TRBV28 to TRBJ2-1; the match to TRBD2 covers 13 bases. Germline V lookup: CDR1 MDHEN, CDR2 SYDVKM. The CDR3 sequence is 17 residues long. V lost 4 bases, J lost 7 bases, and 10 bases stayed unmatched. The CDR3: CASSSLGLAGPHNEQFF. CDR3 bases: TGTGCCAGCAGTTCGCTGGGACTAGCGGGGCCTCATAATGAGCAGTTCTTC. The whole variable domain, remainder taken from reference TRBV28 and TRBJ2-1, is DVKVTQSSRYLVKRTGEKVFLECVQDMDHENMFWYRQDPGLGLRLIYFSYDVKMKEKGDIPEGYSVSREKKERFSLILESASTNQTSMYLCASSSLGLAGPHNEQFFGPGTRLTVL.

The V and J genes are TRBV27 and TRBJ2-7; D is perhaps TRBD1 (5 bases). This CDR3 region has 14 residues. The ends were cut back, 3 bases at V and 0 bases at J, with 9 bases in the middle. Germline V CDR1 and CDR2: MNHEY, SMNVEV (reference sequence). The CDR3 protein is CASSFGHSSYEQYF. The CDR3 DNA is TGTGCCAGCAGTTTCGGACACTCCTCCTACGAGCAGTACTTC.

The chain links TRBV25-1 to TRBJ2-5; D may be TRBD2 (5 bases). Germline CDR1 MGHDK, CDR2 SYGVNS. Trimming cost V 1 base and J 0 bases, with 9 bases left between them. The CDR3 extends over 15 amino acids. DNA for the CDR3: TGTGCCAGCAGTGAATGGGTGGGAGACCAAGAGACCCAGTACTTC. It specifies CASSEWVGDQETQYF.

The J gene is TRBJ2-3, the V gene TRBV4-3; 7 bases agree with TRBD1. Trimming removed 0 bases from V and 0 bases from J; junction bases left unmatched: 6. The germline V gene encodes CDR1 LGHNA and CDR2 YSLEER. This CDR3 spans 17 amino acids. The CDR3 loop is CASSQDYGTVSTDTQYF. Written as DNA, the CDR3 is TGCGCCAGCAGCCAAGATTATGGGACAGTTAGCACAGATACGCAGTATTTT.

V and J are TRBV18 and TRBJ1-1; 8 bases map to TRBD1. The CDR3 extends over 14 amino acids. CDR1 and CDR2 from the germline V gene are KGHSH and LQKENI. V lost 2 bases to trimming and J lost 11 bases; unmatched junction nucleotides: 10. CDR3 loop: CASSPGFGRGLAFF. The CDR3 DNA is TGTGCCAGCTCACCAGGCTTCGGCAGGGGGCTTGCTTTCTTT.

As regards this clone: Other nucleotide sequences in the sample specify the same CDR3. The gene calls are TRBV9 and TRBJ2-3; tentative D call: TRBD1 (6 bases). This CDR3 is built from 14 residues. Germline-derived CDR1 and CDR2 are SGDLS and YYNGEE. With 0 bases removed from V and 3 bases from J, the gap between germline ends came to 8 bases. The CDR3: CASSVGQGTDTQYF. CDR3 coding DNA: TGTGCCAGCAGCGTAGGTCAGGGGACAGATACGCAGTATTTT. The full variable domain, with the rest looked up from reference TRBV9 and TRBJ2-3, is DSGVTQTPKHLITATGQRVTLRCSPRSGDLSVYWYQQSLDQGLQFLIQYYNGEERAKGNILERFSAQQFPDLHSELNLSSLELGDSALYFCASSVGQGTDTQYFGPGTRLTVL.

This clone was recorded only once. The chain uses TRBV13 and TRBJ2-7; D gene unclear. V was pared by 2 bases and J by 3 bases, with 5 bases between. The germline CDR1 and CDR2 sequences are PRHDT and FYEKMQ (reference sequence). This CDR3 contains 12 residues. DNA of the CDR3: TGTGCCAGCAGCTTAATCCACTACGAGCAGTACTTC. Encoded protein: CASSLIHYEQYF.

J is TRBJ1-6 and V is TRBV7-9, with 10 positions matching TRBD1. The germline CDR1 and CDR2 sequences are SEHNR and FQNEAQ (reference sequence). The CDR3 is 17 residues long. After removal of 5 bases from V and 8 bases from J, the junction contained 12 bases not matched to a gene. The CDR3 loop is CASSRRRDRGRDSPLHF. As DNA, the CDR3 is TGTGCCAGCAGCCGGCGCCGGGACAGGGGACGGGATTCACCCCTCCACTTT.

J is TRBJ2-3 and V is TRBV5-4; D uncertain. Germline CDR1 reads SGHNT; CDR2 reads YYREEE (reference sequence). V dropped 5 bases and J dropped 3 bases, with 16 bases sitting between them. The CDR3 totals 15 residues. Here the CDR3 DNA reads TGTGCCAGCAGTTTTGACTTCTTTGGGACAGATACGCAGTATTTT. Translated: CASSFDFFGTDTQYF.

J is TRBJ1-1 and V is TRBV9; a weak D match, TRBD1 (6 bases). Germline V gene lookup returns CDR1 SGDLS and CDR2 YYNGEE. The CDR3 is 16 residues long. Trimming removed 3 bases from V and 4 bases from J, with 19 bases in between. CDR3 loop: CASSGTSLVGGTEAFF. As DNA, the CDR3 is TGTGCCAGCAGCGGCACCTCCCTGGTAGGGGGCACTGAAGCTTTCTTT. Together with reference TRBV9 and TRBJ1-1, the CDR3 gives the full variable domain: DSGVTQTPKHLITATGQRVTLRCSPRSGDLSVYWYQQSLDQGLQFLIQYYNGEERAKGNILERFSAQQFPDLHSELNLSSLELGDSALYFCASSGTSLVGGTEAFFGQGTRLTVV.

This chain uses TRBV11-2 with TRBJ2-1, with 7 bases fitting TRBD1. V trimming: 6 bases; J trimming: 3 bases; junction bases outside the gene matches: 8. Germline V lookup: CDR1 SGHAT, CDR2 FQNNGV. This CDR3 is built from 15 residues. Here the CDR3 DNA reads TGTGCCAGCAGTAACAGGGGCACCAACTACAATGAGCAGTTCTTC. Amino acids: CASSNRGTNYNEQFF.

The rearrangement links TRBV7-2 to TRBJ1-2; 8 bases line up with TRBD1. Germline CDR1 and CDR2: SGHTA and FQGNSA. The CDR3 is 14 amino acids. The junction had 5 bases not matched to a gene; V was cut back by 1 base and J by 7 bases. DNA of the CDR3: TGTGCCAGCAGCTTAGGGCAGGGGGCGCTTGGCTACACCTTC. This sequence encodes CASSLGQGALGYTF.

The CDR3 here is CASSFGSGETQYF. CDR3 nucleotides: TGTGCCAGCAGCTTTGGTAGCGGAGAGACCCAGTACTTC. The rearrangement links TRBV7-2 to TRBJ2-5; D might be TRBD2 (6 bases). The CDR3 sequence is 13 residues long. The germline V and J ends were trimmed by 3 bases and 4 bases, with 9 bases remaining between them. CDR1 SGHTA and CDR2 FQGNSA come from the germline V gene.

This rearrangement joins TRBV20-1 to TRBJ2-7; TRBD1 aligns across 7 bases. Germline trimming cut 3 bases from V and 4 bases from J; bases unmatched to any gene: 6. The CDR3 is made up of 13 amino acids. Per germline, CDR1 DFQATT and CDR2 SNEGSKA (reference sequence). CDR3 amino acids: CSASSPGGYEQYF. The CDR3 bases are TGCAGTGCTAGTTCGCCAGGGGGTTACGAGCAGTACTTC.

This chain connects TRBV4-1 to TRBJ2-7; 8 bases agree with TRBD1. The CDR3 extends over 17 amino acids. In germline, CDR1 is MGHRA, CDR2 YSYEKL. The ends lost 3 bases at V and 2 bases at J; junction bases unmatched: 12. The DNA for the CDR3 is TGCGCCAGCAGCCAGGAGCCCGGGACAGGTATACCCTACGAGCAGTACTTC. This encodes CASSQEPGTGIPYEQYF.

CDR3 sequence reads: CASSLAGRGSGSPLHF. CDR3 nucleotide sequence: TGTGCCAGCAGCTTAGCAGGGCGGGGTTCAGGTTCACCCCTCCACTTT. The chain couples TRBV7-2 to TRBJ1-6; D unresolved. The CDR3 has 16 residues. V lost 0 bases and J 9 bases, leaving 15 bases between the germline ends. Germline CDR1 SGHTA, CDR2 FQGNSA.

V and J are TRBV9 and TRBJ2-7, with D tentatively TRBD2 (5 bases). V lost 3 bases, J lost 6 bases, and 16 bases lay in between. Germline V lookup: CDR1 SGDLS, CDR2 YYNGEE. The CDR3 runs 14 residues. The CDR3 loop is CASSAGAASLEQYF. The DNA for the CDR3 is TGTGCCAGCAGCGCCGGAGCGGCCTCACTCGAGCAGTACTTC.

This chain uses TRBV20-1 with TRBJ2-7, with a weak D call TRBD2 (5 bases). CDR1 and CDR2 from the germline V gene are DFQATT and SNEGSKA (reference sequence). Trimming removed 3 bases at V and 7 bases at J, with 10 bases between. The CDR3 runs to 11 residues. In DNA form, the CDR3 reads TGCAGTGCTAGGGGCTCGGGGGAGCAGTACTTC. Translated, it gives CSARGSGEQYF.

This chain joins TRBV27 and TRBJ2-7, with 8 positions matching TRBD2. The CDR3 consists of 15 residues. Trimming removed 0 bases from V and 3 bases from J; junction bases left unmatched: 4. From germline, CDR1 is MNHEY and CDR2 SMNVEV (reference sequence). The CDR3, as DNA: TGTGCCAGCAGTTTATCTGCCCGGGAGGGCTACGAGCAGTACTTC. Encoded protein: CASSLSAREGYEQYF.

The chain has TRBV29-1 and TRBJ2-7, with 10 bases matching TRBD1. Germline trimming cut 7 bases from V and 4 bases from J; bases unmatched to any gene: 10. Germline V CDR1 and CDR2: SQVTM, ANQGSEA. The CDR3 sequence is 14 residues long. This CDR3 reads CSAVRDRGYYEQYF. CDR3 nucleotide sequence: TGCAGCGCGGTCCGGGACAGGGGATATTACGAGCAGTACTTC.

This chain links TRBV2 with TRBJ1-1; D is possibly TRBD1 (6 bases). The CDR3 is 14 amino acids. The germline V and J ends were trimmed by 5 bases and 1 base, with 11 bases remaining between them. Germline V gene lookup returns CDR1 SNHLY and CDR2 FYNNEI. DNA of the CDR3: TGTGCCAGCAGTTCAGGGGCCCGGAACACTGAAGCTTTCTTT. Protein: CASSSGARNTEAFF.